A selection of T cell receptor beta chains follows, all from one sample in a study of shared T cell receptors in the human thymus. Sequencing was performed with immunoSEQ multiplex PCR; in TCRdb, only in-frame clones are kept and a portion is missing. The sample consists of hundreds of thousands of clones, roughly 90% of them appearing once. Another study also made use of these data, one on human thymus T cells.

The sample comprised thymocytes. The receptors were gathered from a boy in the first two years of life with a congenital heart defect. Each CDR3 is given with its conserved first and last residue. The order of the fields is clone size, V gene, D gene, J gene, CDR3 DNA, CDR3 protein. The D gene is left open where the match is weak. Clone size, where shown, is once, few, many, or a class for clones that have expanded.

>-|TRBV11-2|-|TRBJ2-1
TGTGCCAGCAGCTCGACCAGGGGTCGGTTCTTC
CASSSTRGRFF
>-|TRBV19|-|TRBJ1-1
TGTGCCAGTAGTAAACAGGAGTGGGGCACTGAAGCTTTCTTT
CASSKQEWGTEAFF
>-|TRBV10-2|TRBD2|TRBJ2-5
TGCGCCAGCAGGTCCACTAGCGATCGGGAGACCCAGTACTTC
CASRSTSDRETQYF
>-|TRBV7-2|TRBD1|TRBJ1-2
TGTGCCAGCAGCCGCCAGGGGGCTCGAAACTATGGCTACACCTTC
CASSRQGARNYGYTF
>-|TRBV11-2|-|TRBJ2-3
TGTGCCAGCCAGTTTATAGCGGCGACCACAGATACGCAGTATTTT
CASQFIAATTDTQYF
>-|TRBV19|-|TRBJ2-7
TGTGCCAGTAGTGACGACAGATCCTACGAGCAGTACTTC
CASSDDRSYEQYF
>-|TRBV7-9|TRBD1|TRBJ1-4
TGTGCCAGCAGCCAACAGGGGGCTAATGAAAAACTGTTTTTT
CASSQQGANEKLFF
>-|TRBV4-2|-|TRBJ1-1
TGTGCCAGCAGCCTCCGGCAGGGAAACACTGAAGCTTTCTTT
CASSLRQGNTEAFF
>-|TRBV6-5|-|TRBJ2-7
TGTGCCAGCAGTATACGCGCCCCCCGCTCCTACGAGCAGTACTTC
CASSIRAPRSYEQYF
>-|TRBV9|-|TRBJ1-2
TGTGCCAGCAGCAAGGATCCGGGAGTGGAGAATGGCTACACCTTC
CASSKDPGVENGYTF
>-|TRBV5-6|TRBD2|TRBJ2-7
TGTGCCAGCAGCTTGGCACTAGCGGGGCTCTACGAGCAGTACTTC
CASSLALAGLYEQYF
>-|TRBV7-2|TRBD1|TRBJ2-5
TGTGCCAGCAGCTTAGGGACAGGGAAAGAGACCCAGTACTTC
CASSLGTGKETQYF
>-|TRBV27|-|TRBJ1-2
TGTGCCAGCAGTTTACGGGTGGCAGGGCGGGGGAACTATGGCTACACCTTC
CASSLRVAGRGNYGYTF
>-|TRBV12-5|TRBD1|TRBJ2-6
TGTGCTAGTGGTTTGAACAGGGGTCCGCTGATTTTCTCTGGGGCCAACGTCCTGACTTTC
CASGLNRGPLIFSGANVLTF
>-|TRBV2|TRBD2|TRBJ2-1
TGTGCCAGCAGTGCCCGCTTTTTAGCGGGAGAGAGTAATGAGCAGTTCTTC
CASSARFLAGESNEQFF
>-|TRBV2|-|TRBJ2-5
TGTGCCAGCACTTGGGGTTGGGACAGACGACTAGAAGAGACCCAGTACTTC
CASTWGWDRRLEETQYF
>few|TRBV19|TRBD1|TRBJ1-2
TGTGCCAGTAGTGCGCGAAGTAACAGGGGGGAGGGAGGCTACACCTTC
CASSARSNRGEGGYTF
>-|TRBV14|TRBD1|TRBJ2-2
TGTGCCAGCAGCCAAGACTCGCGACAGGGCTTTATCACCGGGGAGCTGTTTTTT
CASSQDSRQGFITGELFF
>-|TRBV5-4|TRBD1|TRBJ2-4
TGTGCCAGCAGCTTGGGGGACAGTAAAAACATTCAGTACTTC
CASSLGDSKNIQYF
>-|TRBV4-2|TRBD2|TRBJ2-2
TGTGCCAGCAGTCTCTCGCGGGCTAGCGGGAGAGGGAACACCGGGGAGCTGTTTTTT
CASSLSRASGRGNTGELFF
>-|TRBV27|-|TRBJ1-2
TGTGCCAGCAGTCCCAAAGGAGCTAACTATGGCTACACCTTC
CASSPKGANYGYTF
>-|TRBV14|TRBD2|TRBJ2-5
TGTGCCAGCAGCCGGGCTAGCGGGAGGGCCCTGGGAGAGACCCAGTACTTC
CASSRASGRALGETQYF
>-|TRBV6-6|-|TRBJ1-1
TGTGCCAGCAGGGGGGGGGTTGAAGCTTTCTTT
CASRGGVEAFF
>-|TRBV4-2|TRBD2|TRBJ2-3
TGTGCCAGCAGCCAAGAGAGGCATAGCGGGTTTGATCTAGGCACAGATACGCAGTATTTT
CASSQERHSGFDLGTDTQYF